This T cell receptor beta chain is drawn from a study of blood T cell repertoires in COVID-19. Study-wide context: From the United States, Italy and Spain came samples of acute and convalescent COVID-19. Sources were T cells, B-cell-depleted T cells, or PBMCs; the material itself was cDNA or gDNA.

V dropped 4 bases and J dropped 2 bases, with 17 bases sitting between them. Germline V CDR1 and CDR2: SGHDN, FVKESK. This CDR3 contains 16 residues. As originally analysed: How many nucleated cells were present was estimated from reference gene primer amplification. Assay used: immunoSEQ multiplex PCR; TCRdb lists only in-frame clones, some missing. V and J calls plus clone size are reproduced from that table; the DNA served to infer D and trimming. The table includes around 320,000 clones, approximately 90% detected once. This TCR was sampled from a woman in her thirties who had recovered from COVID-19. The V and J genes are TRBV14 and TRBJ1-1; D uncertain. Source material: peripheral blood. The CDR3: CASSRVSQAFNTEAFF. The DNA of the CDR3 is TGTGCCAGCAGCCGAGTGAGTCAGGCCTTTAACACTGAAGCTTTCTTT.